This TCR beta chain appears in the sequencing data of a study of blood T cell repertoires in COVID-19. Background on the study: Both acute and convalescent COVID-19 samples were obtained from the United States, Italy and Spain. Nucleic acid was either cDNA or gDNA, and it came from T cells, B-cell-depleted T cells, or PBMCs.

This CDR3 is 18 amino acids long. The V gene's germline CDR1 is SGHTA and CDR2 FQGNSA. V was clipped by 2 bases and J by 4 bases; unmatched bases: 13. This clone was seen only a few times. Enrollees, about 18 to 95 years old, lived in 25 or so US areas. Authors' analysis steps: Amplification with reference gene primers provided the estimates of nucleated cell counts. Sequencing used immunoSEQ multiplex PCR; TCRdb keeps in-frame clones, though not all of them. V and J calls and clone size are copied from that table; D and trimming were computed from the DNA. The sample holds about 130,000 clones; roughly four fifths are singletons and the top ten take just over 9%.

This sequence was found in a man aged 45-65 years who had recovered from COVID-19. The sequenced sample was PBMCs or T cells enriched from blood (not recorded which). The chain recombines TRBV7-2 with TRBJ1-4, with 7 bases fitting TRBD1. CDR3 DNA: TGTGCCAGCAGCTTAAGGGGGCTGGACAGTCTTTATAATGAAAAACTGTTTTTT. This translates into CASSLRGLDSLYNEKLFF.